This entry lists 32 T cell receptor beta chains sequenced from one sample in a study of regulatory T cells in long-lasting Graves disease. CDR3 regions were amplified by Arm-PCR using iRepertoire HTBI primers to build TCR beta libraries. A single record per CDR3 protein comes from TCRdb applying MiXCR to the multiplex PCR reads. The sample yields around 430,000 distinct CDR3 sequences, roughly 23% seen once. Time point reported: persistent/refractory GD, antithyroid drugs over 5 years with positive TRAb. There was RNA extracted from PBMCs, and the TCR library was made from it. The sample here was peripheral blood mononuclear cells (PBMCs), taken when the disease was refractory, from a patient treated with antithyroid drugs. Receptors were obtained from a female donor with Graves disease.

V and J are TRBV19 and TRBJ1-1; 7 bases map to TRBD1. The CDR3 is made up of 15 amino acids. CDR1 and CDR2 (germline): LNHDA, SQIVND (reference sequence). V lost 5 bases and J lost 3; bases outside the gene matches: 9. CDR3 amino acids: CASSLQGTQDTEAFF. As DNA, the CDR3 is TGTGCCAGTAGTTTACAGGGGACTCAGGACACTGAAGCTTTCTTT.

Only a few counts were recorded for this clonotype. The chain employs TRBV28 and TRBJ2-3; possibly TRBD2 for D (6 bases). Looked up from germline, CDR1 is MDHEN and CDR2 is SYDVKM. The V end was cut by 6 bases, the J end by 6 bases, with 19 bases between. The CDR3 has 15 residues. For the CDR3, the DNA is TGTGCCAGCAGCACGGAGGGGACCCAGGCGGATACGCAGTATTTT. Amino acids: CASSTEGTQADTQYF.

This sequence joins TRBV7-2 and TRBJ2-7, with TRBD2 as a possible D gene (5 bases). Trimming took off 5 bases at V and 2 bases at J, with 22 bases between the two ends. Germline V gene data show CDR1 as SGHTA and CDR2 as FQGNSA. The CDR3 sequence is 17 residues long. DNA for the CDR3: TGTGCCAGCAGCCAACTAGAGATAGGCGGGCCAACCTACGAGCAGTACTTC. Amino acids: CASSQLEIGGPTYEQYF.

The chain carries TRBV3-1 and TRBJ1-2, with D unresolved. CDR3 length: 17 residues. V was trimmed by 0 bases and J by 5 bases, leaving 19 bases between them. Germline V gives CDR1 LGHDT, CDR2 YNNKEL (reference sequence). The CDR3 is CASSQDSVAAFPYGYTF. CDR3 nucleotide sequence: TGTGCCAGCAGCCAAGATAGTGTGGCAGCCTTTCCTTATGGCTACACCTTC. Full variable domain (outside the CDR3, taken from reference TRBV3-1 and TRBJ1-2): DTAVSQTPKYLVTQMGNDKSIKCEQNLGHDTMYWYKQDSKKFLKIMFSYNNKELIINETVPNRFSPKSPDKAHLNLHINSLELGDSAVYFCASSQDSVAAFPYGYTFGSGTRLTVV.

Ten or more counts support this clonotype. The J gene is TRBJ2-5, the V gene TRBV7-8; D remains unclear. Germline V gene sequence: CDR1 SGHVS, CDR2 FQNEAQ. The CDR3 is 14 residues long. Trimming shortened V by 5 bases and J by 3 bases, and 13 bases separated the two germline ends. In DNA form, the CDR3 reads TGTGCCAGCAGCCCTTTCCTAGGAGAAGAGACCCAGTACTTC. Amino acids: CASSPFLGEETQYF.

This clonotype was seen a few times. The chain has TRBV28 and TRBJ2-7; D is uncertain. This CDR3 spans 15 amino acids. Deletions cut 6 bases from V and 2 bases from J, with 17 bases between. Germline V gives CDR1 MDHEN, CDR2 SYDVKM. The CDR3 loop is CASSPAPLYTYEQYF. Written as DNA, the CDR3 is TGTGCCAGCAGCCCCGCCCCGCTGTACACCTACGAGCAGTACTTC.

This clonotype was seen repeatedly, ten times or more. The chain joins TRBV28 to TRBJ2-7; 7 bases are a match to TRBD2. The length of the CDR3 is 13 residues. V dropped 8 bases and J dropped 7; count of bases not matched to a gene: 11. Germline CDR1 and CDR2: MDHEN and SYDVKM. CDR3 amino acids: CASERAGVDEQYF. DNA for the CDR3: TGTGCCAGCGAAAGGGCGGGGGTTGATGAGCAGTACTTC.

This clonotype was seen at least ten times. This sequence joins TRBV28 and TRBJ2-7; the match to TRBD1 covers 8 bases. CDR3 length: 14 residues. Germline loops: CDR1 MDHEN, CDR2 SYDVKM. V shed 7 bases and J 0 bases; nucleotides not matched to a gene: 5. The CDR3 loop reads CASTGQGISYEQYF. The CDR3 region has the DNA TGTGCCAGCACCGGACAGGGCATCTCCTACGAGCAGTACTTC.

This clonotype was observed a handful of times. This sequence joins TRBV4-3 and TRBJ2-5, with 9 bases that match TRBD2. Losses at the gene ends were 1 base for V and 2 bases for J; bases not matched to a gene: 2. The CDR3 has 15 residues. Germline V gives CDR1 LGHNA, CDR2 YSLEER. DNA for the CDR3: TGCGCCAGCAGCCAAGGACTAGCGGTACAAGAGACCCAGTACTTC. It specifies CASSQGLAVQETQYF.

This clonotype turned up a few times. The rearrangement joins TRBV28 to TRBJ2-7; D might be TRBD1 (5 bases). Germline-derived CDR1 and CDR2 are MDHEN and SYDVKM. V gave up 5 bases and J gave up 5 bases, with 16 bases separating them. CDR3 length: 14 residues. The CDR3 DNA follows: TGTGCCAGCAGTCCGTGGCGTGGGGCCGACGAGCAGTACTTC. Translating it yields CASSPWRGADEQYF.

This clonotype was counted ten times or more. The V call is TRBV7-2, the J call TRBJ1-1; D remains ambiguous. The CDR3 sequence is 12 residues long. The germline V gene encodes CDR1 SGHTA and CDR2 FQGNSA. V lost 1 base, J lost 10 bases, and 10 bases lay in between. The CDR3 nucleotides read TGTGCCAGCAGCTTAGTCCCTAAGGGAGCTTTCTTT. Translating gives CASSLVPKGAFF.

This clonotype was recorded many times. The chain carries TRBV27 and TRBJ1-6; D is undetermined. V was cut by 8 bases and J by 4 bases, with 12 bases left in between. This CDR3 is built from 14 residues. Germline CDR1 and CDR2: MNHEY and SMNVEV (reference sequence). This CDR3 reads CASCPGSYNSPLHF. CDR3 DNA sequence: TGTGCCAGCTGCCCGGGTTCTTATAATTCACCCCTCCACTTT.

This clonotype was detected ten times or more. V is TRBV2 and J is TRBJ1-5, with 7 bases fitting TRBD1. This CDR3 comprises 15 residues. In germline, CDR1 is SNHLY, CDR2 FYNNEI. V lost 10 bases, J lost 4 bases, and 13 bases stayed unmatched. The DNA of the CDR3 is TGTGCCACCCGGGACAGAGCTCTTTCAAATCAGCCCCAGCATTTT. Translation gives CATRDRALSNQPQHF.

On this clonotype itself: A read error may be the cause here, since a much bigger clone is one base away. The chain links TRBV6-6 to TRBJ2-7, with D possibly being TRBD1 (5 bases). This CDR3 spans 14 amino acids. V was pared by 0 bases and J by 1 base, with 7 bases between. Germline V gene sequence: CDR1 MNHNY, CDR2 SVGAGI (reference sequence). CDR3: CASSYSAGSYEQYF. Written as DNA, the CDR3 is TGTGCCAGCAGTTACTCGGCAGGGTCCTACGAGCAGTACTTC.

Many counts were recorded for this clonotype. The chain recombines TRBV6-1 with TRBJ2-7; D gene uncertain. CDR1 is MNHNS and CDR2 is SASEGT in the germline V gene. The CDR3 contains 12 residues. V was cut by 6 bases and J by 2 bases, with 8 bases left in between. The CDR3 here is CASSQTTYEQYF. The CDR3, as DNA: TGTGCCAGCAGCCAGACGACCTACGAGCAGTACTTC.

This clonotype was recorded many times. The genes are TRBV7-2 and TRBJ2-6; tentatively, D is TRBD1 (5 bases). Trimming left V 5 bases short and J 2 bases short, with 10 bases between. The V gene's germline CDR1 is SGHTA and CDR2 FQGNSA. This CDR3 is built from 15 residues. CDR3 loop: CASSRQTTGANVLTF. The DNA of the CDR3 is TGTGCCAGCAGCCGACAGACAACTGGGGCCAACGTCCTGACTTTC. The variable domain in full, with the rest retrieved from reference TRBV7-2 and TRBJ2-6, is GAGVSQSPSNKVTEKGKDVELRCDPISGHTALYWYRQSLGQGLEFLIYFQGNSAPDKSGLPSDRFSAERTGGSVSTLTIQRTQQEDSAVYLCASSRQTTGANVLTFGAGSRLTVL.

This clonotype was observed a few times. The CDR3 DNA sequence: TGTGCCAGCAGTTACTTGGGGAGTTATAGCAATCAGCCCCAGCATTTT. It encodes CASSYLGSYSNQPQHF. The rearrangement uses TRBV6-5 and TRBJ1-5; no definite D call. CDR1 MNHEY and CDR2 SVGAGI come from the germline V gene. The V and J ends lost 1 base and 0 bases respectively, with 10 bases between them. The CDR3 spans 16 residues.

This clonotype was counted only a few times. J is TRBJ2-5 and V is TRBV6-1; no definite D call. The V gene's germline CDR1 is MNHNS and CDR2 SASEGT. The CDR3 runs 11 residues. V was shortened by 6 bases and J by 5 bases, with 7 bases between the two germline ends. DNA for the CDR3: TGTGCCAGCAGGATATCCGAGACCCAGTACTTC. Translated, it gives CASRISETQYF.

In DNA form, the CDR3 reads TGTGCCAGCAGCTTAGCGCCCGTGACAGTGGGCACTGAAGCTTTCTTT. Its protein product is CASSLAPVTVGTEAFF. This chain uses TRBV7-2 with TRBJ1-1; possible D gene TRBD1, 5 bases. V lost 0 bases, J lost 4 bases, and 15 bases lay in between. Germline V gene lookup returns CDR1 SGHTA and CDR2 FQGNSA. There are 16 residues in the CDR3.

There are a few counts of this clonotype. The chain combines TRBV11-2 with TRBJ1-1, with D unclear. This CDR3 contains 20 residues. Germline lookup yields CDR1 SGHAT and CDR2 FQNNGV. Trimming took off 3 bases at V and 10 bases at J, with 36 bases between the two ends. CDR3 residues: CASSLFYPTQRTTLGRVAFF. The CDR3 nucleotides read TGTGCCAGCAGCTTGTTCTACCCAACTCAACGAACTACCTTAGGGAGGGTAGCTTTCTTT. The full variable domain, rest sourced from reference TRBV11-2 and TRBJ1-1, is EAGVAQSPRYKIIEKRQSVAFWCNPISGHATLYWYQQILGQGPKLLIQFQNNGVVDDSQLPKDRFSAERLKGVDSTLKIQPAKLEDSAVYLCASSLFYPTQRTTLGRVAFFGQGTRLTVV.

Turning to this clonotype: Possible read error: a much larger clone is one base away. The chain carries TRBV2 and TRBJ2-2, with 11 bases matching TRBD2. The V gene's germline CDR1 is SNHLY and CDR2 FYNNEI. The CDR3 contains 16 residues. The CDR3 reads CASSERSGGASGELLF. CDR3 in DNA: TGTGCCAGCAGTGAACGTAGCGGGGGGGCCTCCGGGGAGCTGCTTTTT. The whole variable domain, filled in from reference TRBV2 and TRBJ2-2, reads EPEVTQTPSHQVTQMGQEVILRCVPISNHLYFYWYRQILGQKVEFLVSFYNNEISEKSEIFDDQFSVERPDGSNFTLKIRSTKLEDSAMYFCASSERSGGASGELLFGEGSRLTVL.

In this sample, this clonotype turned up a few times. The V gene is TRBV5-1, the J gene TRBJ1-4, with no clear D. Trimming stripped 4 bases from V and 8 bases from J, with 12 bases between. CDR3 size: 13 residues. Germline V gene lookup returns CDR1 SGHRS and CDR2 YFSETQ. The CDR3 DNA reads TGCGCCAGCAGCCCGACGCTAGGGGAAAAACTGTTTTTT. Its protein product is CASSPTLGEKLFF.

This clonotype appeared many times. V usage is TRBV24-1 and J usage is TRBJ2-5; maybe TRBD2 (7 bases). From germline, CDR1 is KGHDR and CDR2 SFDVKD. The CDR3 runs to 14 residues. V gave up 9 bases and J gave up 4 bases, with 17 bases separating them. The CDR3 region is CATHRGGAGETQYF. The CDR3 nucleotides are TGTGCCACCCATCGAGGGGGGGCCGGAGAGACCCAGTACTTC.

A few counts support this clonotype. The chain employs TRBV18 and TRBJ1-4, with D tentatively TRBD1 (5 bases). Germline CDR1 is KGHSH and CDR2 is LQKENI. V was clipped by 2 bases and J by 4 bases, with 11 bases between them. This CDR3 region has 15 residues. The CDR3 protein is CASSPRQPINEKLFF. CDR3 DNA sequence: TGTGCCAGCTCACCAAGACAGCCCATTAATGAAAAACTGTTTTTT.

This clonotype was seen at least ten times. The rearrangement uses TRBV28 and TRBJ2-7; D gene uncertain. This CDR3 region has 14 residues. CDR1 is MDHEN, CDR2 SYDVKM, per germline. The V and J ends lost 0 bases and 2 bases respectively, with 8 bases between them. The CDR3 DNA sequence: TGTGCCAGCAGTTTATGGTCTGAGGCCTACGAGCAGTACTTC. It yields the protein CASSLWSEAYEQYF.

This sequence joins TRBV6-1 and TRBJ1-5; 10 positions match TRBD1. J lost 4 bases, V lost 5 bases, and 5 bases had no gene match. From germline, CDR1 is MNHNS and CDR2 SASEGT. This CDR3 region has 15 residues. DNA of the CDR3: TGTGCCAGCAGTCATGACAGGGGGCGGAATCAGCCCCAGCATTTT. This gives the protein CASSHDRGRNQPQHF.

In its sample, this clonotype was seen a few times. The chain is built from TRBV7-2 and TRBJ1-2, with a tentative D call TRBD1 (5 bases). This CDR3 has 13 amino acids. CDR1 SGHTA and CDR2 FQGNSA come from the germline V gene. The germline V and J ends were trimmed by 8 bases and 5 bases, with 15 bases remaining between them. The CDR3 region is CASDPGLGYGYTF. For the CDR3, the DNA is TGTGCCAGCGACCCAGGGCTGGGATATGGCTACACCTTC.

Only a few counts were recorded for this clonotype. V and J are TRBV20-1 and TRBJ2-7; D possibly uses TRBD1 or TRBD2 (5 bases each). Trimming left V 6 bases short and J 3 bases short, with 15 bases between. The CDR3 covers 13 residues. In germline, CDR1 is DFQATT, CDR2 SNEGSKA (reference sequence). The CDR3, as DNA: TGCAGTGCACCCGGGACCGAAGACTACGAGCAGTACTTC. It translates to CSAPGTEDYEQYF.

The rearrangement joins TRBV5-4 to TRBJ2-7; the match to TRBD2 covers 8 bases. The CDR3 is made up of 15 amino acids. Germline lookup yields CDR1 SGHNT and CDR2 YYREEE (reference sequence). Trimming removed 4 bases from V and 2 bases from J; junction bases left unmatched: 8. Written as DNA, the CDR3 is TGTGCCAGCAGCGGTGGGACTAGAAAGCCCTACGAGCAGTACTTC. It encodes CASSGGTRKPYEQYF.

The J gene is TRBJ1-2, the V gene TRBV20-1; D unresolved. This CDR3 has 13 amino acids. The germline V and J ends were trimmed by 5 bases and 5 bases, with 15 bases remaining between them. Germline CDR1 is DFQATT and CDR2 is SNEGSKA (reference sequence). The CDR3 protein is CSAGQAIEYGYTF. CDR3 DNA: TGCAGTGCTGGCCAGGCTATAGAATATGGCTACACCTTC.

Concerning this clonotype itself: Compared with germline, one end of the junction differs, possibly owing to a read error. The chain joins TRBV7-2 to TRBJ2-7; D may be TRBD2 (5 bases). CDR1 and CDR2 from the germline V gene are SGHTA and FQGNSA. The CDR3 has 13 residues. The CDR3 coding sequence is TGTGCCAGCAGCTTAGAGGGCCTTGGGGAGCGGTACTTC. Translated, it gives CASSLEGLGERYF.

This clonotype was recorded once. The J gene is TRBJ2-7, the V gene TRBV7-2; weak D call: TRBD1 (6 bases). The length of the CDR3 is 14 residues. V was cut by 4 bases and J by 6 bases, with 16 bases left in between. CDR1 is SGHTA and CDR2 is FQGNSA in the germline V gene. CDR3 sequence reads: CASSSPVARGEQYF. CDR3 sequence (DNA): TGTGCCAGCAGCTCCCCAGTCGCCAGGGGCGAGCAGTACTTC. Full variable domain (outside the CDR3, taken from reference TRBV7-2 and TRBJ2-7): GAGVSQSPSNKVTEKGKDVELRCDPISGHTALYWYRQSLGQGLEFLIYFQGNSAPDKSGLPSDRFSAERTGGSVSTLTIQRTQQEDSAVYLCASSSPVARGEQYFGPGTRLTVT.